This entry lists 14 T cell receptor beta chains sequenced from one sample in a study of glioma-infiltrating T cells after dendritic cell vaccination. The protocol was immunoSEQ multiplex PCR, while the TCRdb copy is restricted to in-frame clones and leaves out a portion. The repertoire holds around 100,000 clones, with 81% as singletons. The sequenced sample was blood, obtained before dendritic cell vaccination. The receptor source for this set is a human donor with glioblastoma.

This clone was counted only a few times. The V call is TRBV14, the J call TRBJ1-1; D unclear. The V gene's germline CDR1 is SGHDN and CDR2 FVKESK. The ends were cut back, 2 bases at V and 3 bases at J, with 7 bases in the middle. The CDR3 loop spans 13 amino acids. CDR3 bases: TGTGCCAGCAGCCAACTGCAGGACACTGAAGCTTTCTTT. It is translated as CASSQLQDTEAFF.

The rearrangement uses TRBV7-2 and TRBJ1-1, with D possibly matching TRBD1 (5 bases). Germline loops: CDR1 SGHTA, CDR2 FQGNSA. The CDR3 is 16 residues long. The V end lost 1 base, the J end lost 5 bases, and 17 bases lay between the germline ends. This chain's CDR3 is CASSLVLARAGTEAFF. The CDR3 coding sequence is TGTGCCAGCAGCTTAGTACTCGCCAGGGCGGGAACTGAAGCTTTCTTT.

The chain is built from TRBV6-4 and TRBJ2-5; the match to TRBD1 covers 7 bases. Matching the DNA end better, TRBJ2-7 makes the J call doubtful. Germline V lookup: CDR1 MRHNA, CDR2 SNTAGT. There are 13 residues in the CDR3. The CDR3 protein is CASSRDSNYEQYF. The CDR3 DNA reads TGTGCCAGCAGCCGGGACAGCAACTACGAGCAGTACTTC.

In this sample, this clone turned up a few times. V is TRBV6-1 and J is TRBJ2-6; a possible D gene is TRBD1 (5 bases). V lost 8 bases and J lost 0, with 5 bases in between. The germline CDR1 and CDR2 sequences are MNHNS and SASEGT. This CDR3 region has 13 residues. CDR3: CASDSSGANVLTF. CDR3 in DNA: TGTGCCAGCGACAGCTCTGGGGCCAACGTCCTGACTTTC.

The chain employs TRBV18 and TRBJ1-6, with 11 bases fitting TRBD1. Germline V gene sequence: CDR1 KGHSH, CDR2 LQKENI. The junction had 13 bases not matched to a gene; V was cut back by 3 bases and J by 15 bases. The CDR3 runs 16 residues. The CDR3 is CASSPDTGTGGLVLHF. Here the CDR3 DNA reads TGTGCCAGCTCACCGGATACCGGGACAGGGGGACTAGTCCTCCACTTT.

The V call is TRBV27, the J call TRBJ2-7, with TRBD2 identical over 11 bases. Trimming cost V 6 bases and J 2 bases; bases outside gene matches: 6. CDR1 is MNHEY, CDR2 SMNVEV, per germline (reference sequence). The CDR3 length is 15 residues. The CDR3, as DNA: TGTGCCAGCAGACCCAGACTAGCGGGGACCTACGAGCAGTACTTC. This codes for CASRPRLAGTYEQYF.

The V gene is TRBV6-6, the J gene TRBJ1-1; D uncertain. V was clipped by 2 bases and J by 3 bases, with 7 bases between them. The CDR3 consists of 13 residues. Germline CDR1 reads MNHNY; CDR2 reads SVGAGI (reference sequence). CDR3 DNA: TGTGCCAGCAGTTACCCCCAGGACACTGAAGCTTTCTTT. Its protein is CASSYPQDTEAFF.

This clone was detected a few times. The chain is built from TRBV21-1 and TRBJ2-7; the table gives TRBD1 as D, unverified against the DNA. TRBV21-1 is noted as a pseudogene. The CDR3 covers 14 residues. The DNA for the CDR3 is TGTGCCAGCAGCGACGAACGACATTTCTACGAGCAGTACTTC. This sequence encodes CASSDERHFYEQYF.

This clone was found once. This chain uses TRBV2 with TRBJ2-7, with 11 nucleotides matching TRBD2. The V gene end was trimmed by 6 bases and the J gene end by 0 bases; junction bases not matched to a gene: 4. The CDR3 is made up of 15 amino acids. Germline CDR1 is SNHLY and CDR2 is FYNNEI. The CDR3 sequence: CASSSLAGASYEQYF. CDR3 DNA: TGTGCCAGCAGCTCACTAGCGGGGGCCTCCTACGAGCAGTACTTC.

The chain joins TRBV30 to TRBJ1-2; no clear D gene. The CDR3 loop spans 13 amino acids. V was cut by 0 bases and J by 8 bases, with 13 bases left in between. Germline V gives CDR1 GTSNPN, CDR2 SVGIG (reference sequence). CDR3 sequence reads: CAWSVHSAGGYTF. The CDR3 DNA follows: TGTGCCTGGAGTGTACATTCGGCCGGGGGCTACACCTTC.

V usage is TRBV6-1 and J usage is TRBJ1-3; tentative D call: TRBD1 (6 bases). Germline loops: CDR1 MNHNS, CDR2 SASEGT. The CDR3 is made up of 14 amino acids. Trimming took 7 bases from V and 0 from J, leaving 10 bases between them. The CDR3 DNA reads as TGTGCCAGCATCAGGGGACACTCTGGAAACACCATATATTTT. This encodes CASIRGHSGNTIYF.

The chain is built from TRBV7-2 and TRBJ2-5; TRBD2 matches at 9 bases. In germline, CDR1 is SGHTA, CDR2 FQGNSA. Trimming cost V 6 bases and J 4 bases; bases outside gene matches: 9. This CDR3 has 15 residues. CDR3 sequence: CASSSLAGFIETQYF. The CDR3 nucleotides read TGTGCCAGCAGTTCCCTAGCGGGGTTTATAGAGACCCAGTACTTC.

The CDR3 protein is CASSPTSGVYEQYF. The CDR3 bases are TGCGCCAGCAGCCCGACTAGCGGGGTGTACGAGCAGTACTTC. V is TRBV5-1 and J is TRBJ2-7, with TRBD2 identical over 11 bases. Germline V gives CDR1 SGHRS, CDR2 YFSETQ. There are 14 residues in the CDR3. The junction had 4 bases not matched to a gene; V was cut back by 4 bases and J by 4 bases.

This chain joins TRBV11-2 and TRBJ1-4, with 11 positions matching TRBD1. CDR3 length equals 14 residues. After removal of 5 bases from V and 8 bases from J, the junction contained 4 bases not matched to a gene. The germline gives CDR1 SGHAT, CDR2 FQNNGV. CDR3 in DNA: TGTGCCAGCAGCCTGGACAGGGGGCGGGAAAAACTGTTTTTT. Amino acid sequence: CASSLDRGREKLFF.